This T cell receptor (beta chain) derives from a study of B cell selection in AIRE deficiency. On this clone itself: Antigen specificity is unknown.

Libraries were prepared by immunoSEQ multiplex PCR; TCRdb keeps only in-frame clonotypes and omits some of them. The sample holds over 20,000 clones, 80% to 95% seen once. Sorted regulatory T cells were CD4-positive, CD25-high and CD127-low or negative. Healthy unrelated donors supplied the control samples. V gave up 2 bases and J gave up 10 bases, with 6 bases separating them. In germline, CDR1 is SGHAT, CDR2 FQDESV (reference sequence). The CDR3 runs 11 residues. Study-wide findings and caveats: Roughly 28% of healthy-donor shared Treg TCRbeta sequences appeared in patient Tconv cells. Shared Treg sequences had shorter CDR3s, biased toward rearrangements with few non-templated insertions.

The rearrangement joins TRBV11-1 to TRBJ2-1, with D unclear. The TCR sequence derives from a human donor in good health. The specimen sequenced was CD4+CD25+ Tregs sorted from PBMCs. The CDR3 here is CASSLSGEQFF. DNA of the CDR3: TGTGCCAGCAGCTTATCCGGAGAGCAGTTCTTC.